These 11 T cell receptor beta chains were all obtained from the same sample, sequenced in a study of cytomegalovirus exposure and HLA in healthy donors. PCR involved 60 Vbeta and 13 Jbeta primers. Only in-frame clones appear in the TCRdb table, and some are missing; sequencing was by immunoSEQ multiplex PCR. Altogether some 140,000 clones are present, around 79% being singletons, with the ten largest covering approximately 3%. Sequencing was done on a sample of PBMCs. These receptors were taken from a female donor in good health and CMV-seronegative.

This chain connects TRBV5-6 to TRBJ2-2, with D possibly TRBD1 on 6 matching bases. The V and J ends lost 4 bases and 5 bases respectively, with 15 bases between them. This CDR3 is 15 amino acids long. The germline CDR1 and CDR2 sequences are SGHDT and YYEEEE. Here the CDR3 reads CASSDLQGLTGELFF. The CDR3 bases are TGTGCCAGCAGCGACCTACAGGGTTTGACCGGGGAGCTGTTTTTT.

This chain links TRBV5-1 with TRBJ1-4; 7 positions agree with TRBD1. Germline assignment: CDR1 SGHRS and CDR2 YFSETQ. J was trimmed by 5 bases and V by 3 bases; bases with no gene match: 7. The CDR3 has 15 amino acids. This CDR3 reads CASSSPGQNNEKLFF. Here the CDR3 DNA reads TGCGCCAGCAGCTCCCCGGGACAGAACAATGAAAAACTGTTTTTT.

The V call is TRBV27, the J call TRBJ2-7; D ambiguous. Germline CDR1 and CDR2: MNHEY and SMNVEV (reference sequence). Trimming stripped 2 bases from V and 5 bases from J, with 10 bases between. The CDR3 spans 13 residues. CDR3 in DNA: TGTGCCAGCAGTTTAACCCACAGCCACGAGCAGTACTTC. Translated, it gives CASSLTHSHEQYF.

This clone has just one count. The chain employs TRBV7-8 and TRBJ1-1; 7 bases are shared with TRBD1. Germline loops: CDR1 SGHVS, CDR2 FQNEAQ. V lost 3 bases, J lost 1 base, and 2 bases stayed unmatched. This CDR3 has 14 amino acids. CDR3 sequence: CASSLRTGNTEAFF. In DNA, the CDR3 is TGTGCCAGCAGCTTGCGGACAGGGAACACTGAAGCTTTCTTT.

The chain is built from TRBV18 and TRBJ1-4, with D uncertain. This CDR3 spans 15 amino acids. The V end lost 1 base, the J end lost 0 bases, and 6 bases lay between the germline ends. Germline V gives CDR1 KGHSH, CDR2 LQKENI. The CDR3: CASSPQPATNEKLFF. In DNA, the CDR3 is TGTGCCAGCTCACCACAACCAGCAACTAATGAAAAACTGTTTTTT. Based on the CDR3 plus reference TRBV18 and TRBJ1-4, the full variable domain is NAGVMQNPRHLVRRRGQEARLRCSPMKGHSHVYWYRQLPEEGLKFMVYLQKENIIDESGMPKERFSAEFPKEGPSILRIQQVVRGDSAAYFCASSPQPATNEKLFFGSGTQLSVL.

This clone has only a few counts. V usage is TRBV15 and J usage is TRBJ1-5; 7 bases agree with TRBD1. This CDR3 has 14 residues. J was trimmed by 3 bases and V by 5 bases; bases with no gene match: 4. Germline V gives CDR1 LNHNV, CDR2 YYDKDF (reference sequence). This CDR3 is CATSGGQVNQPQHF. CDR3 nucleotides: TGTGCCACCAGCGGAGGACAGGTCAATCAGCCCCAGCATTTT.

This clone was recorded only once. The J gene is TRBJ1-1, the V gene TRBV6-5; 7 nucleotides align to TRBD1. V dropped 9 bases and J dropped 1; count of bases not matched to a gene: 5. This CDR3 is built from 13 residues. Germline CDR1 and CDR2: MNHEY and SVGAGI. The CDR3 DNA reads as TGTGCCAGTAACAGGGGTAGGAACACTGAAGCTTTCTTT. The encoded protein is CASNRGRNTEAFF.

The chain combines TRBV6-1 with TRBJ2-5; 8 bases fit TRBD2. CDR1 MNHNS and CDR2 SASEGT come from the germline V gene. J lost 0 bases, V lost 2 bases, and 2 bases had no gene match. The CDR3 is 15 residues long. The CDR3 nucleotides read TGTGCCAGCAGTGAATCGGGAGGGTACCAAGAGACCCAGTACTTC. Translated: CASSESGGYQETQYF.

CDR3 amino acids: CASSATRAQETQYF. Here the CDR3 DNA reads TGTGCCAGCAGTGCGACTAGGGCTCAAGAGACCCAGTACTTC. This sequence joins TRBV2 and TRBJ2-5; possibly TRBD2 for D (6 bases). This CDR3 is built from 14 residues. V was trimmed by 4 bases and J by 2 bases, leaving 11 bases between them. From germline, CDR1 is SNHLY and CDR2 FYNNEI.

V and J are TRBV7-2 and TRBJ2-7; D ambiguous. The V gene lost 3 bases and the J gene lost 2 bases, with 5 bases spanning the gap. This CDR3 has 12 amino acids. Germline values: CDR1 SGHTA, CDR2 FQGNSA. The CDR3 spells CASSFGAYEQYF. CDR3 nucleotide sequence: TGTGCCAGCAGCTTCGGAGCCTACGAGCAGTACTTC. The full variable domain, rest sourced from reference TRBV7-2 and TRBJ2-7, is GAGVSQSPSNKVTEKGKDVELRCDPISGHTALYWYRQSLGQGLEFLIYFQGNSAPDKSGLPSDRFSAERTGGSVSTLTIQRTQQEDSAVYLCASSFGAYEQYFGPGTRLTVT.

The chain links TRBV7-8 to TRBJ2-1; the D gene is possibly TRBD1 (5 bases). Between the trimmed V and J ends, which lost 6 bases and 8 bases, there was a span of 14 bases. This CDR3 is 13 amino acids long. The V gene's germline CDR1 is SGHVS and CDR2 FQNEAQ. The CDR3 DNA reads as TGTGCCAGCAGTACAATCAAGGGGCATGAGCAGTTCTTC. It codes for CASSTIKGHEQFF.